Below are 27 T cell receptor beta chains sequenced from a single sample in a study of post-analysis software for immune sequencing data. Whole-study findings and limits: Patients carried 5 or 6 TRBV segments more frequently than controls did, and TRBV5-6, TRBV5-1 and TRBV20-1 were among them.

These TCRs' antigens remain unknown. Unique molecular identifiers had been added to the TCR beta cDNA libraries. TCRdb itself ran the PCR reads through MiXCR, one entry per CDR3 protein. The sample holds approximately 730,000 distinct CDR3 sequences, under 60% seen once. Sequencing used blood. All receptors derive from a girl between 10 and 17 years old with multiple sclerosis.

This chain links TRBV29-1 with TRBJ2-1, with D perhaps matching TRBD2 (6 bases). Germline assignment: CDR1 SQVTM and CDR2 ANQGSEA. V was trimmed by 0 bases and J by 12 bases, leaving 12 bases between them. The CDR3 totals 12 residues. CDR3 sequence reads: CSVEDGRAGQFF. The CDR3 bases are TGCAGCGTTGAAGACGGCCGAGCGGGGCAGTTCTTC.

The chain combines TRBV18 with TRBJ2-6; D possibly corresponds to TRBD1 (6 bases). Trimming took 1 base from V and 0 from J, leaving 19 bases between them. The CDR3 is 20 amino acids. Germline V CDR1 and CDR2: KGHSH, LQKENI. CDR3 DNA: TGTGCCAGCTCACCACGGGTAGGGGCGACAGGAAGCTCTGGGGCCAACGTCCTGACTTTC. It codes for CASSPRVGATGSSGANVLTF.

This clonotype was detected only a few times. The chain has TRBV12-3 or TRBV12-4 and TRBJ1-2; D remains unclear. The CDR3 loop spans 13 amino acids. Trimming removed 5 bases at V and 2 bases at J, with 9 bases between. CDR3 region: CASSEGPNYGYTF. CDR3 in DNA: TGTGCCAGCAGTGAAGGGCCCAACTATGGCTACACCTTC.

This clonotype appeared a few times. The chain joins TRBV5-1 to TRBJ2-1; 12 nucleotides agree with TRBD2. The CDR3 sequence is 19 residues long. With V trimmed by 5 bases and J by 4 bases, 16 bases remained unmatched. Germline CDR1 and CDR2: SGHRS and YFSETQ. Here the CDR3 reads CASRSGLLAGGPLYNEQFF. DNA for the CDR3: TGCGCCAGCAGGTCCGGCCTCCTAGCGGGAGGGCCCCTATACAATGAGCAGTTCTTC.

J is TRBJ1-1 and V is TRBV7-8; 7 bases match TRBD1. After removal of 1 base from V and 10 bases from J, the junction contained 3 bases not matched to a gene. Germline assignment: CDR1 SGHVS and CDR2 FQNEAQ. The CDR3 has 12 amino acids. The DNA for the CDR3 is TGTGCCAGCAGCTTAGGGGACAGTGGAGCTTTCTTT. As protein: CASSLGDSGAFF. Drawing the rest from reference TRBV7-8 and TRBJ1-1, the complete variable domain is GAGVSQSPRYKVAKRGQDVALRCDPISGHVSLFWYQQALGQGPEFLTYFQNEAQLDKSGLPSDRFFAERPEGSVSTLKIQRTQQEDSAVYLCASSLGDSGAFFGQGTRLTVV.

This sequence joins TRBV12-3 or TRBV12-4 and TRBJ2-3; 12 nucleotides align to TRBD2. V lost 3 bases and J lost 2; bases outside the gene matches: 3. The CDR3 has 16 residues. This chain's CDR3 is CASSFGLAGNTDTQYF. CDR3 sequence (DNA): TGTGCCAGCAGTTTTGGACTAGCGGGAAACACAGATACGCAGTATTTT.

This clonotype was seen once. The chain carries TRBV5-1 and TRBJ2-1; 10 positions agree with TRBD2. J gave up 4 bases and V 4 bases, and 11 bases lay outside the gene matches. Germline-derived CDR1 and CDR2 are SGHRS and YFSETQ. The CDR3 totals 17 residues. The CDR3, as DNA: TGCGCCAGCAGCCCCTCTATCCTAGCGGGAGTGTACAATGAGCAGTTCTTC. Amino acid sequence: CASSPSILAGVYNEQFF. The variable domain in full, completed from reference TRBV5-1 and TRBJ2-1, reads KAGVTQTPRYLIKTRGQQVTLSCSPISGHRSVSWYQQTPGQGLQFLFEYFSETQRNKGNFPGRFSGRQFSNSRSEMNVSTLELGDSALYLCASSPSILAGVYNEQFFGPGTRLTVL.

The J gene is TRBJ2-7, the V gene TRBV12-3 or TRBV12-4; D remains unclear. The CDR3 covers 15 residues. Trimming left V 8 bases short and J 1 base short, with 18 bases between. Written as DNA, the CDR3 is TGTGCCAGCCTACCCCGTGAGACGTTTTCCTACGAGCAGTACTTC. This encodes CASLPRETFSYEQYF.

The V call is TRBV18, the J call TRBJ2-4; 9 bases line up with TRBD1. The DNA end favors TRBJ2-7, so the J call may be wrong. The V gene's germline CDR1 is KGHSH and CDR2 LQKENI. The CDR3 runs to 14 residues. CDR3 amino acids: CASSPTGGQDEQYF. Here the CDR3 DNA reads TGTGCCAGCTCACCAACAGGGGGCCAGGACGAGCAGTACTTC.

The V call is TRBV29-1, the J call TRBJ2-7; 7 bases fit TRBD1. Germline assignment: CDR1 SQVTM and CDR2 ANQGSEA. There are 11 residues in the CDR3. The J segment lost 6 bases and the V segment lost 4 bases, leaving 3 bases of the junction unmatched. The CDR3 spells CSVGQGFEQYV. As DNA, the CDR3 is TGCAGCGTTGGACAGGGATTCGAGCAGTACGTC.

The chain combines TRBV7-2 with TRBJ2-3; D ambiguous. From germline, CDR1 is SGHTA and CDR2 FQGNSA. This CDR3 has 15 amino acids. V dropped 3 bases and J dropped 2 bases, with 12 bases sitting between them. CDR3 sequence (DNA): TGTGCCAGCAGCTTTAGGGCACAGCCCACAGATACGCAGTATTTT. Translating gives CASSFRAQPTDTQYF.

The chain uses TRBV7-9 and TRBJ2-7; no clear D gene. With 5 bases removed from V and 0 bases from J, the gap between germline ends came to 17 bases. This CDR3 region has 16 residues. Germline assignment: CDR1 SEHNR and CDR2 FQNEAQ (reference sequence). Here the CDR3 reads CASSPPASINSYEQYF. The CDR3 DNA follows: TGTGCCAGCAGCCCCCCGGCTTCGATAAACTCCTACGAGCAGTACTTC.

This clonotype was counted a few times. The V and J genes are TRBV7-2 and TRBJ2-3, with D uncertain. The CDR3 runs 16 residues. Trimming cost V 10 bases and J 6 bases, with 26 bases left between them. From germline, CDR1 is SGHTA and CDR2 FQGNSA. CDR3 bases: TGTGCCACCCTCCCAGGATGGGGTCCAGCTCGCGATACGCAGTATTTT. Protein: CATLPGWGPARDTQYF.

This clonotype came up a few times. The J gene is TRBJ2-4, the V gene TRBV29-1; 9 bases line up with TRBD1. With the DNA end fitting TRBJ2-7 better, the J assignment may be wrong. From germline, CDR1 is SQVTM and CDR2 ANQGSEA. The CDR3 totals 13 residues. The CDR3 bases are TGCAGCGTTGTTGGGACAGGGTCCTACGAGCAGTACTTC. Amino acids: CSVVGTGSYEQYF.

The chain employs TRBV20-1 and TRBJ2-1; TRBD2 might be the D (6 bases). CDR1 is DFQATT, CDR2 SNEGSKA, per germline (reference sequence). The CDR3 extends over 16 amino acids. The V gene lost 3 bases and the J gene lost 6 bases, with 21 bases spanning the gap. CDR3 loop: CSASLLSAGRFNEQFF. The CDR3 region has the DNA TGCAGTGCTAGCCTATTGTCGGCGGGACGGTTCAATGAGCAGTTCTTC.

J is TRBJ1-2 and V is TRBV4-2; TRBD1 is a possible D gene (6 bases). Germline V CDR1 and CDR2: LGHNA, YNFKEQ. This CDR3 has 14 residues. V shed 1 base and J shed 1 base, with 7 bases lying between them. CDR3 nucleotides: TGTGCCAGCAGCCAAGGGACAGATAACTATGGCTACACCTTC. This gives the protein CASSQGTDNYGYTF.

The CDR3 reads CATSPKATSGRSRNEQFF. CDR3 DNA: TGTGCCACCAGTCCCAAGGCGACTAGCGGGAGGTCTAGGAATGAGCAGTTCTTC. The chain is built from TRBV24-1 and TRBJ2-1; TRBD2 agrees at 13 bases. The germline gives CDR1 KGHDR, CDR2 SFDVKD. This CDR3 contains 18 residues. V trimming: 6 bases; J trimming: 7 bases; junction bases outside the gene matches: 14.

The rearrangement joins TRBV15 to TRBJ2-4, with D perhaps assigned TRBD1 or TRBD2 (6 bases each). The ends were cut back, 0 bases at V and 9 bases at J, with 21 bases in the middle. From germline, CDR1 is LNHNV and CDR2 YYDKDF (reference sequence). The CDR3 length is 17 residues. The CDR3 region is CATSRDLDRGPYAIQYF. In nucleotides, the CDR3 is TGTGCCACCAGCAGAGATCTCGATCGGGGGCCGTACGCCATTCAGTACTTC.

The CDR3 DNA sequence: TGTGCCAGCAGCAGCCGAGTGGGAGCAGATGTGCAGTATTTT. Translated, it gives CASSSRVGADVQYF. The chain has TRBV12-3 or TRBV12-4 and TRBJ2-3; tentatively, D is TRBD2 (5 bases). The CDR3 has 14 residues. Trimming cost V 6 bases and J 11 bases, with 21 bases left between them.

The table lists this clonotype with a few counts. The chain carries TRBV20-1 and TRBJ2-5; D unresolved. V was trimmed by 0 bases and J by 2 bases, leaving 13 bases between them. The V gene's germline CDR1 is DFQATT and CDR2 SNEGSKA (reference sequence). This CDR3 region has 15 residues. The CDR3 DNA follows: TGCAGTGCTAGAGATGGGATAGGGCCTCAAGAGACCCAGTACTTC. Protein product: CSARDGIGPQETQYF.

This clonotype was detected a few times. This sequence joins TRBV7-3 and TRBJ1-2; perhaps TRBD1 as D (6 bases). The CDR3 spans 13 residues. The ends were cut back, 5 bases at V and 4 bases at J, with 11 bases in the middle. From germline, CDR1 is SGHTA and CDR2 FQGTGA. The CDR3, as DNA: TGTGCCAGCAGCCCTCAACAGGGCTATGGCTACACCTTC. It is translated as CASSPQQGYGYTF. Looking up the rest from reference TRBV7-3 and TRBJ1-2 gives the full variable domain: GAGVSQTPSNKVTEKGKYVELRCDPISGHTALYWYRQSLGQGPEFLIYFQGTGAADDSGLPNDRFFAVRPEGSVSTLKIQRTERGDSAVYLCASSPQQGYGYTFGSGTRLTVV.

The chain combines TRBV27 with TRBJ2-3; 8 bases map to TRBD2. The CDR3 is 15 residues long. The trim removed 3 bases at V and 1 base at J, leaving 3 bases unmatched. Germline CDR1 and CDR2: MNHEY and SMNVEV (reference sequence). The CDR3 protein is CASSFLGGGTDTQYF. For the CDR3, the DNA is TGTGCCAGCAGTTTCCTCGGGGGGGGCACAGATACGCAGTATTTT.

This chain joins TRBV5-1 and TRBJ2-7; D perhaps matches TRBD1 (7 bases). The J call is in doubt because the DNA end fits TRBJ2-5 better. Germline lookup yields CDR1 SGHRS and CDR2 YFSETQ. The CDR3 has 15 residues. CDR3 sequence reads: CASSYFRGETETQYF. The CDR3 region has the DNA TGCGCCAGCAGCTACTTCAGGGGGGAGACAGAGACCCAGTACTTC.

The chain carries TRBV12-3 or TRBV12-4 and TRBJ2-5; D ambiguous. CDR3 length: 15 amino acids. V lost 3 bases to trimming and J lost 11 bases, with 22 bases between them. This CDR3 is CASSFGQTTYNEQYF. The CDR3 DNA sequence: TGTGCCAGCAGTTTTGGTCAGACGACCTACAATGAGCAGTACTTC.

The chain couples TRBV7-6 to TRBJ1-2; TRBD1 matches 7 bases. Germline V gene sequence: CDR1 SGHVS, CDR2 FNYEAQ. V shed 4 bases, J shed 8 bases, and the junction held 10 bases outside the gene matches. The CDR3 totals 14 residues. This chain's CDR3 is CASSYTTGNEGYTF. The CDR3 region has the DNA TGTGCCAGCAGCTACACGACAGGGAATGAGGGCTACACCTTC.

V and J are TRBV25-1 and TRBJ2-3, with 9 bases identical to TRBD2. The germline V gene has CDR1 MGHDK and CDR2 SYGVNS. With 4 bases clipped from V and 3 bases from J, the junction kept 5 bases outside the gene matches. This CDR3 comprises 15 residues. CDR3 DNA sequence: TGTGCCAGCAGTGCCATAGCGGGAGTTACAGATACGCAGTATTTT. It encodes CASSAIAGVTDTQYF.

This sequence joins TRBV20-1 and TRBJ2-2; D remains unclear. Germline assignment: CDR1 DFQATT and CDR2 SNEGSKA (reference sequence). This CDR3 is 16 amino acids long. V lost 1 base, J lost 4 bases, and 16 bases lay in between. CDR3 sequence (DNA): TGCAGTGCTAGAGTTGACGGAACGGAGAGCACCGGGGAGCTGTTTTTT. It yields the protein CSARVDGTESTGELFF.